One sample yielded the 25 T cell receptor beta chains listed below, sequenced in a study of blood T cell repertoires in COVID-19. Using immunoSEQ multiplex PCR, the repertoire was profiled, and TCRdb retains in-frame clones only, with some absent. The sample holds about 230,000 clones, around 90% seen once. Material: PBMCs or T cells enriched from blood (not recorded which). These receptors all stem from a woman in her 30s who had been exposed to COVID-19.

CDR3 nucleotides: TGTGCCAGCAACCCCTCGGGGGGGAAAGGCTACACCTTC. Translation gives CASNPSGGKGYTF. This chain uses TRBV7-9 with TRBJ1-2; a weak D match, TRBD1 (5 bases). Germline CDR1 and CDR2: SEHNR and FQNEAQ (reference sequence). The germline V and J ends were trimmed by 7 bases and 8 bases, with 17 bases remaining between them. The length of the CDR3 is 13 residues.

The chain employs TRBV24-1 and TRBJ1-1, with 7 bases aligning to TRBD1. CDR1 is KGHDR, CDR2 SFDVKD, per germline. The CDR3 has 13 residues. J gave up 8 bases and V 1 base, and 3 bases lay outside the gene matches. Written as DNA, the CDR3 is TGTGCCACCAGTGATTTAGGGGGCGCGGAAGCTTTCTTT. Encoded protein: CATSDLGGAEAFF.

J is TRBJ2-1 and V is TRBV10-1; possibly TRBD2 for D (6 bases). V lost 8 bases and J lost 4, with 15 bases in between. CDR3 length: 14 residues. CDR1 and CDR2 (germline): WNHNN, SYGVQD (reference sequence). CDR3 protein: CASCRDSLYNEQFF. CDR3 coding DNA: TGCGCCAGCTGCCGGGACTCCCTATACAATGAGCAGTTCTTC.

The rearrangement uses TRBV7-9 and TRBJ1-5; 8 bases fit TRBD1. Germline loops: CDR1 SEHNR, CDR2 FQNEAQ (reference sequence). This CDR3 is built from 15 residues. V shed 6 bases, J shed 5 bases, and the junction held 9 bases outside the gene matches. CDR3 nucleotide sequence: TGTGCCAGCAGTCCTACCGGGACAGGATATCAGCCCCAGCATTTT. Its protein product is CASSPTGTGYQPQHF.

The CDR3 spells CASSIRAADYGYTF. The CDR3 bases are TGTGCCAGTAGTATCAGGGCTGCTGACTATGGCTACACCTTC. The chain has TRBV19 and TRBJ1-2, with a possible D match to TRBD1 (5 bases). The CDR3 is 14 residues long. Trimming left V 3 bases short and J 3 bases short, with 11 bases between. Germline values: CDR1 LNHDA, CDR2 SQIVND (reference sequence).

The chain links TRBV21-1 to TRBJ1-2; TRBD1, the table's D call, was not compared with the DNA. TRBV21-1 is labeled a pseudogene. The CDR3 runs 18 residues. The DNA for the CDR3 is TGTGCCAGCAGCATCCCCCAGGGGAGAGAGTGGGCTAACTATGGCTACACCTTC. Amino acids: CASSIPQGREWANYGYTF.

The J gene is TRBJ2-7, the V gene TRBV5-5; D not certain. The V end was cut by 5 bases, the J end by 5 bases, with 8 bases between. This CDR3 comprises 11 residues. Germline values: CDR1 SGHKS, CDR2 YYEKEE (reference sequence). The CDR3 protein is CASRERDEQYF. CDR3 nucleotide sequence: TGTGCCAGCAGGGAACGGGACGAGCAGTACTTC.

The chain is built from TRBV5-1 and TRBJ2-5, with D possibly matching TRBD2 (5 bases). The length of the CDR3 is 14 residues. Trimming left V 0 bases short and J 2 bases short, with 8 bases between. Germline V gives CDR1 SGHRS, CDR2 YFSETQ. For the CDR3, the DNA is TGCGCCAGCAGCTTGGCCCCGGGGCAAGAGACCCAGTACTTC. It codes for CASSLAPGQETQYF. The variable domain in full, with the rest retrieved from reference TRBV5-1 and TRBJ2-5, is KAGVTQTPRYLIKTRGQQVTLSCSPISGHRSVSWYQQTPGQGLQFLFEYFSETQRNKGNFPGRFSGRQFSNSRSEMNVSTLELGDSALYLCASSLAPGQETQYFGPGTRLLVL.

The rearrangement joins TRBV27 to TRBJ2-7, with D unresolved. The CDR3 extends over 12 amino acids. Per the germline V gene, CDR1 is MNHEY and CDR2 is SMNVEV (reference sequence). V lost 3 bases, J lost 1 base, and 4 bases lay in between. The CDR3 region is CASSFMSYEQYF. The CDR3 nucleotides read TGTGCCAGCAGTTTTATGTCCTACGAGCAGTACTTC.

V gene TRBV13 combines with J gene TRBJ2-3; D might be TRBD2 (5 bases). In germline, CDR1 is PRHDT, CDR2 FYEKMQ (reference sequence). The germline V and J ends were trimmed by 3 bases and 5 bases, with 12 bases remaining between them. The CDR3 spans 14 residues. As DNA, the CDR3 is TGTGCCAGCAGCTTCGGACTGACGATAGATACGCAGTATTTT. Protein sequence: CASSFGLTIDTQYF. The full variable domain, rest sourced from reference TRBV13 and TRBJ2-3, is AAGVIQSPRHLIKEKRETATLKCYPIPRHDTVYWYQQGPGQDPQFLISFYEKMQSDKGSIPDRFSAQQFSDYHSELNMSSLELGDSALYFCASSFGLTIDTQYFGPGTRLTVL.

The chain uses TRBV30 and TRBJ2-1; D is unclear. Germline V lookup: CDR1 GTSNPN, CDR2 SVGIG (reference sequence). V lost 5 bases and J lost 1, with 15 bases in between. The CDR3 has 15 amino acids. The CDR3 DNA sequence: TGTGCCTGGGACCACTTGGCGGTTTCCTACAATGAGCAGTTCTTC. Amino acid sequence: CAWDHLAVSYNEQFF.

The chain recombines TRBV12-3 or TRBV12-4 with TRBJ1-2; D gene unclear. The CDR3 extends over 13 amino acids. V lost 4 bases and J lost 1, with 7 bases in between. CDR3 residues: CASSSRSNYGYTF. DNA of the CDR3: TGTGCCAGCAGTTCGAGAAGTAACTATGGCTACACCTTC.

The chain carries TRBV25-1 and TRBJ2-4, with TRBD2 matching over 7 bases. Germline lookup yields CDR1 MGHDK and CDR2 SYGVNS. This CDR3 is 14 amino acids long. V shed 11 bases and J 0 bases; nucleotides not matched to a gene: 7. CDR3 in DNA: TGTGCCGCGGGGGAGGTAGGAGCCAAAAACATTCAGTACTTC. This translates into CAAGEVGAKNIQYF.

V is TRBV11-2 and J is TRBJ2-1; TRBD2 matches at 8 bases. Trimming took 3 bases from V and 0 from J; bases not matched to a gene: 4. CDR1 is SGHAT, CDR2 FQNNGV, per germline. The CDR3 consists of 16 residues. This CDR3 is CASSFTGTSSYNEQFF. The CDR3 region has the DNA TGTGCCAGCAGCTTTACCGGGACTAGCTCCTACAATGAGCAGTTCTTC.

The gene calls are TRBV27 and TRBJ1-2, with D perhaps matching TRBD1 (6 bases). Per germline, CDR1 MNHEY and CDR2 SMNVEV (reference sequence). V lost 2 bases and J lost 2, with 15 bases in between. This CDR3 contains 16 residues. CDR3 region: CASSLTPPTGNYGYTF. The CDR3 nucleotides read TGTGCCAGCAGTTTAACCCCTCCGACAGGCAACTATGGCTACACCTTC.

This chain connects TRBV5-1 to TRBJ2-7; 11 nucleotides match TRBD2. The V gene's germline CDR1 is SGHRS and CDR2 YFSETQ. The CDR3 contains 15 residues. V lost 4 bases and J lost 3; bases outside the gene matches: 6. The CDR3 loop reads CASSLGLAVFYEQYF. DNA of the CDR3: TGCGCCAGCAGCCTGGGACTAGCGGTATTCTACGAGCAGTACTTC.

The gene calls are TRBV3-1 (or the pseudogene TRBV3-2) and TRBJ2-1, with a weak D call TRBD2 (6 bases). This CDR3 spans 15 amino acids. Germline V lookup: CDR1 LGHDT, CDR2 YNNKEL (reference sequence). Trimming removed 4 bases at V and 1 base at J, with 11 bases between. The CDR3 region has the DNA TGTGCCAGCAGCCCCTCGGGACTTTCCTACAATGAGCAGTTCTTC. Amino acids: CASSPSGLSYNEQFF.

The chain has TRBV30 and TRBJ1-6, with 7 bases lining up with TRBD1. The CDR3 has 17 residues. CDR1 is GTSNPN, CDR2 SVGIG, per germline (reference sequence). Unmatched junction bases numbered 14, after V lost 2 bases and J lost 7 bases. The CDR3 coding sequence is TGTGCCTGGAGTTTTACGATGACCGGGACAGCAAATTCACCCCTCCACTTT. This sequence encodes CAWSFTMTGTANSPLHF.

The CDR3 sequence: CATARLAGDRVEQFF. The CDR3 coding sequence is TGTGCCACCGCCAGACTAGCGGGAGATCGGGTTGAGCAGTTCTTC. The J gene is TRBJ2-1, the V gene TRBV2; TRBD2 matches 12 bases. The CDR3 covers 15 residues. Germline V gene data show CDR1 as SNHLY and CDR2 as FYNNEI. Trimming took 10 bases from V and 9 from J; bases not matched to a gene: 13.

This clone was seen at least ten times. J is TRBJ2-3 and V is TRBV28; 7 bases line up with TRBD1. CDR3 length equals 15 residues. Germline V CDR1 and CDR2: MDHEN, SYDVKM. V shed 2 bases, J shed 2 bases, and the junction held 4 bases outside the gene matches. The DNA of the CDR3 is TGTGCCAGCAGTTTAACAGGGGTAGTCACAGATACGCAGTATTTT. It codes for CASSLTGVVTDTQYF.

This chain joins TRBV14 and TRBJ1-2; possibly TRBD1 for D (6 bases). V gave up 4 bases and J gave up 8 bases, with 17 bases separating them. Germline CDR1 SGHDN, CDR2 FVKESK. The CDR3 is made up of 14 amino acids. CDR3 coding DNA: TGTGCCAGCAGCCGAAAAATACAGGGATCCGGCTACACCTTC. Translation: CASSRKIQGSGYTF.

The CDR3 DNA follows: TGTGCCAGCAGCCCGGAAGGACAGGTGTATAATGAAAAACTGTTTTTT. Residues: CASSPEGQVYNEKLFF. The rearrangement joins TRBV28 to TRBJ1-4, with TRBD1 matching over 7 bases. The CDR3 is 16 residues long. V shed 6 bases, J shed 4 bases, and the junction held 11 bases outside the gene matches. Per germline, CDR1 MDHEN and CDR2 SYDVKM.

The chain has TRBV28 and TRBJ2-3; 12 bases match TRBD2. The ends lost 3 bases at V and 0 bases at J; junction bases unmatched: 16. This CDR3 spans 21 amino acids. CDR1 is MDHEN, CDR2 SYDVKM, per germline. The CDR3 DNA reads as TGTGCCAGCAGTTTGGACACCGGGACTAGCGGGCAGACCCTCAGCACAGATACGCAGTATTTT. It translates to CASSLDTGTSGQTLSTDTQYF.

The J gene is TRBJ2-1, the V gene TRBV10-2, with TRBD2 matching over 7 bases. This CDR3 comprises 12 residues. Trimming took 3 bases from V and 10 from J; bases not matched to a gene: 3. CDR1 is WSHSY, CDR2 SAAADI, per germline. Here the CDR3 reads CASSDGGGEQFF. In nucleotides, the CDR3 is TGCGCCAGCAGTGATGGGGGAGGGGAGCAGTTCTTC.

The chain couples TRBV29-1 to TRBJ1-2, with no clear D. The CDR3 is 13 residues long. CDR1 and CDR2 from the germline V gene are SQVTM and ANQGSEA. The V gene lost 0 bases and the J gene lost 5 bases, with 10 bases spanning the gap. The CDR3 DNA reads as TGCAGCGTTGAAGACTATAATAGTTATGGCTACACCTTC. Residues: CSVEDYNSYGYTF.